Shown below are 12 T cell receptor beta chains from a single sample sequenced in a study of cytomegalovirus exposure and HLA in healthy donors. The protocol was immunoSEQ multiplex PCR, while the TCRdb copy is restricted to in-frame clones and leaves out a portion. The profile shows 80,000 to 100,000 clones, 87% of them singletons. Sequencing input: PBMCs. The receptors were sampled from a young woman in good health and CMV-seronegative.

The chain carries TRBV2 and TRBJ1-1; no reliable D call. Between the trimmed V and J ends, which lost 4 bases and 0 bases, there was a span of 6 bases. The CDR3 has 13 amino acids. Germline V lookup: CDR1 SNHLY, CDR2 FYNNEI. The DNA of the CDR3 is TGTGCCAGCAGTGGCGTGTTGAACACTGAAGCTTTCTTT. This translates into CASSGVLNTEAFF.

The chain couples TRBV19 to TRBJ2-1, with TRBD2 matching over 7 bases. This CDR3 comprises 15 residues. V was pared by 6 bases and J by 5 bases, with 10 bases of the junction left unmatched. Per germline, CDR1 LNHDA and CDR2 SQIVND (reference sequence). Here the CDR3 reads CASRAPAGTHNEQFF. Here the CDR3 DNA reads TGTGCCAGTAGGGCCCCAGCGGGAACCCACAATGAGCAGTTCTTC. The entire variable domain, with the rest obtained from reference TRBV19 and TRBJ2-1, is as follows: DGGITQSPKYLFRKEGQNVTLSCEQNLNHDAMYWYRQDPGQGLRLIYYSQIVNDFQKGDIAEGYSVSREKKESFPLTVTSAQKNPTAFYLCASRAPAGTHNEQFFGPGTRLTVL.

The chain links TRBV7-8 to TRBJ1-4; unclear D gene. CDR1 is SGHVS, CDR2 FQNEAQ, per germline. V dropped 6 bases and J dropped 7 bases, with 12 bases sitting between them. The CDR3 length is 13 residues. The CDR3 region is CASRLAGSEKLFF. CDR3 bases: TGTGCCAGCAGACTAGCTGGGAGTGAAAAACTGTTTTTT.

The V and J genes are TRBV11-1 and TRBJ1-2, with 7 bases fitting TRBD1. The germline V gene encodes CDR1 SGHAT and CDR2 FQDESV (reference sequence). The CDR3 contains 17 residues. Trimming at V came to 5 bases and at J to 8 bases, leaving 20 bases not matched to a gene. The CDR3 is CASSPLAQGGVMYGYTF. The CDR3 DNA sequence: TGTGCCAGCAGCCCTCTGGCGCAGGGGGGAGTCATGTACGGCTACACCTTC.

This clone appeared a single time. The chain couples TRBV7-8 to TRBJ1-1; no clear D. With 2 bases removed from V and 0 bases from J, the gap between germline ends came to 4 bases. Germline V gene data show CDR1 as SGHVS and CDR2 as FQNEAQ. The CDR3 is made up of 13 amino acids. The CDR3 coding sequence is TGTGCCAGCAGCTTATCTTTGAACACTGAAGCTTTCTTT. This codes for CASSLSLNTEAFF.

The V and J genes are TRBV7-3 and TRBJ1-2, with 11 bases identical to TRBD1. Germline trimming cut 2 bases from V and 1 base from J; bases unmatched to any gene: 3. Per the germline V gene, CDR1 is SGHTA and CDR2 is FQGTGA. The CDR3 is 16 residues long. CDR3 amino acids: CASSLLGTGGNYGYTF. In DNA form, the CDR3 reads TGTGCCAGCAGCTTACTAGGGACAGGGGGTAACTATGGCTACACCTTC.

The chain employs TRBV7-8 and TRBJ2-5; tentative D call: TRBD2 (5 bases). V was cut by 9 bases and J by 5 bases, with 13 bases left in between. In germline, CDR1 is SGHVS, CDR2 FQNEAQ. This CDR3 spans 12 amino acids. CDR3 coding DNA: TGTGCCAGTCGGGTGGGAGTGGAGACCCAGTACTTC. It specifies CASRVGVETQYF.

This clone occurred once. CDR3 nucleotide sequence: TGTGCCAGCAGTCCCGGGAGCGGCTACGAGCAGTACTTC. As protein: CASSPGSGYEQYF. The chain recombines TRBV28 with TRBJ2-7, with D perhaps matching TRBD2 (6 bases). The germline CDR1 and CDR2 sequences are MDHEN and SYDVKM. The CDR3 has 13 residues. V lost 5 bases, J lost 3 bases, and 11 bases lay in between.

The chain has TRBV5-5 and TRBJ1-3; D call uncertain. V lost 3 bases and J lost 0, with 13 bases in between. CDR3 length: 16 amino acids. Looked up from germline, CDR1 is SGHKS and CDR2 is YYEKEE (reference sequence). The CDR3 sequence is CASSSSGRYSGNTIYF. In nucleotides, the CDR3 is TGTGCCAGCAGCTCCAGCGGCAGATACTCTGGAAACACCATATATTTT.

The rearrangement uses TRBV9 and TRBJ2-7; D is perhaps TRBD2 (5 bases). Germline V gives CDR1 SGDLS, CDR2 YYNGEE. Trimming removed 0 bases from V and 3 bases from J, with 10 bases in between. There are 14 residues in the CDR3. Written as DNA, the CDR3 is TGTGCCAGCAGCGTAGCATACGGGAACTACGAGCAGTACTTC. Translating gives CASSVAYGNYEQYF.

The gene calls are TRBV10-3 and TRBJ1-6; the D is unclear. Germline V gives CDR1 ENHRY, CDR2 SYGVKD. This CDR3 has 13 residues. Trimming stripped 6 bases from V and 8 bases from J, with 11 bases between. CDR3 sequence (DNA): TGTGCCATCAGCGAACTACTTGATTCACCCCTCCACTTT. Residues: CAISELLDSPLHF.

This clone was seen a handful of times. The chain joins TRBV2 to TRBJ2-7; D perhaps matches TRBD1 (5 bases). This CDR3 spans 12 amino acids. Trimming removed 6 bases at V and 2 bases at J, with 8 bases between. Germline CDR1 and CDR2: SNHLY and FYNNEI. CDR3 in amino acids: CASRTGTYEQYF. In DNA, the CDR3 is TGTGCCAGCAGAACAGGAACCTACGAGCAGTACTTC.